This T cell receptor beta chain is from a study of early T cells in non-severe SARS-CoV-2 infection (TCRdb year 2021). For context, the study as a whole: Because TCR sequencing relied on bulk RNA taken from unsorted whole blood, pairing of alpha and beta chains was not possible.

The method was 5' RACE. Sequencing was performed on a NextSeq 500. In the TCR library protocol, unique molecular identifiers were attached to individual cDNA molecules to correct for PCR bias and sequencing error. Both TCR alpha and beta chains were sequenced, and tight co-correlation was observed between alpha and beta sequence abundances in each sample. The authors processed their data as follows. Decombinator V4 was used to annotate TCR sequences for V gene, J gene and CDR3. Expanded TCRs were defined as changing significantly between any two time points under a Poisson model with p below 0.0001. TCR abundances were normalised to the total number of TCRs sequenced per sample and expressed as counts per million. A search of VDJdb, accessed on 1 November 2021, was run for TCRs annotated to CMV, EBV and SARS-CoV-2, with TCRs annotated for multiple antigens excluded. The raw public reads went through TCRdb reprocessing: fastp at Q25, MiXCR clone calling, in-frame beta chains kept. Records with the same CDR3 protein are collapsed into one entry carrying the most frequent genes and DNA. These V and J calls rely on TCRdb rather than the paper's analysis. This sample has 30,000 to 40,000 distinct CDR3 sequences in its table, and roughly 9.3% of those were observed once. Over 10% of the sample is taken by the ten largest.

The study was a case-control design nested within a healthcare worker cohort in London, UK, with weekly nasopharyngeal swab PCR tests and blood sampling. Between 23 and 31 March 2020, the week of the UK lockdown, healthcare workers were enrolled and then followed up weekly for as long as 16 weeks. This clonotype was recorded many times. Its antigen is unknown. One base away there is no much larger clone; base qualities are not given. What the work shows at the level of the full study, not this receptor alone: VDJdb matching was skewed toward anti-spike CD8 responses and likely underestimated virus-specific expansions by missing private and CD4 specificities.

The sequenced sample was whole blood. This receptor was identified in an adult who was a healthcare worker with PCR-confirmed SARS-CoV-2 infection or an uninfected control (not recorded which).

The CDR3 protein: CASRTDMHEQFF. At the DNA level, the sequence is TGTGCCAGCAGGACGGACATGCATGAGCAGTTCTTC. Recombination joined TRBV6-5 with TRBJ2-1; the D gene is perhaps TRBD1, on 5 matching bases. Relative to germline, V is 6 bases shorter and J is 8 bases shorter, with 11 bases between their ends. Reading the germline V gene gives CDR1 MNHEY and CDR2 SVGAGI. The CDR3 runs 12 residues from the cysteine to the phenylalanine. Left in the record is the CDR3 DNA by itself, 36 bases read in frame from the first base.